This T cell receptor (beta chain) comes out of a study of CD8 T cells in ankylosing spondylitis. Overall study results and limits: Reportedly, matched ankylosing spondylitis synovial fluid was significantly enriched for disease-linked clones. Existing reports had already noted some motif variants in reactive arthritis synovial fluid and blood. Blood of patients with ankylosing spondylitis appeared to be characterized by a TCR beta motif of fewer than 10 highly homologous variants.

Quantitative 5'-RACE was performed with molecular barcodes, and it yielded the TCR beta libraries. In TCRdb, the 5' RACE reads were re-called with MiXCR into one record per CDR3 protein. The sample lists roughly 230,000 distinct CDR3 sequences, roughly 18% occurring once. The CDR3 is made up of 15 amino acids. Germline V lookup: CDR1 MGHRA, CDR2 YSYEKL. V dropped 4 bases and J dropped 4; count of bases not matched to a gene: 9. A note on this clonotype: Its antigen is as yet unknown.

This receptor was obtained from a male donor with ankylosing spondylitis or in good health (not recorded which). Source material: blood, either unsorted or a sorted T cell fraction (not recorded which). The rearrangement uses TRBV4-1 and TRBJ1-2; 7 bases fit TRBD1. The CDR3 DNA is TGCGCCAGCAGCCGTTCAGGGGGACGTAGCTATGGCTACACCTTC. The encoded protein is CASSRSGGRSYGYTF.